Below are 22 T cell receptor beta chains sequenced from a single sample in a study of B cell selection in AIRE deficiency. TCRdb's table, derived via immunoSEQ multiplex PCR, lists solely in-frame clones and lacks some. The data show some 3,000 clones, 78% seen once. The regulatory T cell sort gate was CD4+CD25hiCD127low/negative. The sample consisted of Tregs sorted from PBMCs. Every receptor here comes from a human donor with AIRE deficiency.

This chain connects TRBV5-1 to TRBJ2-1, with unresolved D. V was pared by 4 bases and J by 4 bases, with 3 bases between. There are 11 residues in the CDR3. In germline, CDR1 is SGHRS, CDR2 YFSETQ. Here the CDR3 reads CASSLYNEQFF. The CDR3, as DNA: TGCGCCAGCAGCCTATACAATGAGCAGTTCTTC.

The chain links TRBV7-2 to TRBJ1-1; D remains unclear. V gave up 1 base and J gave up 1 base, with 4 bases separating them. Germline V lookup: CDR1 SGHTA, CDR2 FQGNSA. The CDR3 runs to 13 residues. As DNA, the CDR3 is TGTGCCAGCAGCTTAGACAGGAACACTGAAGCTTTCTTT. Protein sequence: CASSLDRNTEAFF.

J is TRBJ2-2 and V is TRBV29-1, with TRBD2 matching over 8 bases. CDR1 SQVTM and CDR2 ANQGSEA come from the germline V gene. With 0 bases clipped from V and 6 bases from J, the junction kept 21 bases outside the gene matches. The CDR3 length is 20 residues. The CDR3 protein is CSVEDFYGYLAGSGAGELFF. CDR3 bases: TGCAGCGTTGAAGATTTTTATGGGTATTTAGCGGGATCGGGCGCCGGGGAGCTGTTTTTT.

CDR3 region: CASSLAGEGWYGYTF. CDR3 coding DNA: TGCGCCAGCAGCTTGGCCGGAGAAGGCTGGTATGGCTACACCTTC. The rearrangement joins TRBV5-1 to TRBJ1-2, with D hard to call. Trimming left V 0 bases short and J 5 bases short, with 14 bases between. Germline values: CDR1 SGHRS, CDR2 YFSETQ. The CDR3 covers 15 residues.

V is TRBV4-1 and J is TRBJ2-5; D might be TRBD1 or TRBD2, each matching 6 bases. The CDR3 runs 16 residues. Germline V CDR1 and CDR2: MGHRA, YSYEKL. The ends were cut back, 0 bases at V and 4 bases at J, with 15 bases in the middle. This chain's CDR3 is CASSQEGKGGRETQYF. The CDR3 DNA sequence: TGCGCCAGCAGCCAAGAGGGTAAAGGGGGGAGAGAGACCCAGTACTTC.

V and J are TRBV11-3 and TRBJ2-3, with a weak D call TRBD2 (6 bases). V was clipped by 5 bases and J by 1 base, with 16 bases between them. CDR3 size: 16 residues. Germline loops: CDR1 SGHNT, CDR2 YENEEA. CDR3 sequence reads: CASSPRHPSGTDTQYF. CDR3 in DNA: TGTGCCAGCAGCCCTAGACACCCTAGCGGCACAGATACGCAGTATTTT.

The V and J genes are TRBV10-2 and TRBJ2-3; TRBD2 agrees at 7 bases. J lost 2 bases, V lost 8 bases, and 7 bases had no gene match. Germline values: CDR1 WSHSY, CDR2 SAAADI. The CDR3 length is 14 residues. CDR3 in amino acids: CASLRTRYTDTQYF. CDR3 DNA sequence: TGCGCCAGCCTAAGGACTAGGTACACAGATACGCAGTATTTT.

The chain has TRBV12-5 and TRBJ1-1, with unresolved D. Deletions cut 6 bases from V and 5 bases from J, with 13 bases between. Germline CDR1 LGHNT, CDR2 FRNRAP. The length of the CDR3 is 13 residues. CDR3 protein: CASGSMRGTEAFF. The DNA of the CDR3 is TGTGCTAGTGGCTCGATGCGGGGTACTGAAGCTTTCTTT. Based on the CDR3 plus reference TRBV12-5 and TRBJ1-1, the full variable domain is DARVTQTPRHKVTEMGQEVTMRCQPILGHNTVFWYRQTMMQGLELLAYFRNRAPLDDSGMPKDRFSAEMPDATLATLKIQPSEPRDSAVYFCASGSMRGTEAFFGQGTRLTVV.

This CDR3 reads CASSWTGSGLGSDTQYF. In nucleotides, the CDR3 is TGCGCCAGCAGCTGGACAGGGTCGGGACTAGGGTCAGATACGCAGTATTTT. The rearrangement links TRBV4-3 to TRBJ2-3; either TRBD1 or TRBD2 may fit D (8 bases each). The V gene's germline CDR1 is LGHNA and CDR2 YSLEER. Trimming removed 5 bases from V and 4 bases from J, with 22 bases in between. The CDR3 covers 17 residues.

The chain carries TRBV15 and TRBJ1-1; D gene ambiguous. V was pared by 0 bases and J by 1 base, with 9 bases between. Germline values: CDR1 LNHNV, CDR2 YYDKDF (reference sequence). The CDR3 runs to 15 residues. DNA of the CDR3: TGTGCCACCAGCAGAGATCTCGGCCGGAACACTGAAGCTTTCTTT. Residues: CATSRDLGRNTEAFF.

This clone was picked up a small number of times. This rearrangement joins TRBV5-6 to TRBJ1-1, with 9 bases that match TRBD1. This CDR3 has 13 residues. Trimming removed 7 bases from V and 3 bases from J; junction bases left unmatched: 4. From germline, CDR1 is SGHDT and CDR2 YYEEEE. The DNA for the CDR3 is TGTGCCAGCTCCCGGGACAGGGACACTGAAGCTTTCTTT. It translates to CASSRDRDTEAFF. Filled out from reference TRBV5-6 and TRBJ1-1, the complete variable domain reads DAGVTQSPTHLIKTRGQQVTLRCSPKSGHDTVSWYQQALGQGPQFIFQYYEEEERQRGNFPDRFSGHQFPNYSSELNVNALLLGDSALYLCASSRDRDTEAFFGQGTRLTVV.

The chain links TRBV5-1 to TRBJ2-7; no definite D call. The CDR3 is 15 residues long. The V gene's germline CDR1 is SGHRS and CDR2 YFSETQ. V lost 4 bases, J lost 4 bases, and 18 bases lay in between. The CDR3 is CASSALPAEDYEQYF. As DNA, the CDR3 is TGCGCCAGCAGCGCACTCCCGGCCGAAGATTACGAGCAGTACTTC.

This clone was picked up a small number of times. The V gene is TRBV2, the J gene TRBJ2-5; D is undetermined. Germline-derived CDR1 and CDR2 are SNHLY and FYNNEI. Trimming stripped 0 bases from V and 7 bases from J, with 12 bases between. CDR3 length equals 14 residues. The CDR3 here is CASSEARQRWTQYF. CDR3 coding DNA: TGTGCCAGCAGTGAAGCTAGGCAGAGATGGACCCAGTACTTC.

CDR3 nucleotide sequence: TGTGCCAGCAGCTTAGTAGGTTTCGAGGGCGGGGAGCTGTTTTTT. Protein product: CASSLVGFEGGELFF. V gene TRBV11-3 combines with J gene TRBJ2-2; TRBD2 is a possible D gene (5 bases). Looked up from germline, CDR1 is SGHNT and CDR2 is YENEEA. This CDR3 has 15 amino acids. V was pared by 1 base and J by 7 bases, with 13 bases between.

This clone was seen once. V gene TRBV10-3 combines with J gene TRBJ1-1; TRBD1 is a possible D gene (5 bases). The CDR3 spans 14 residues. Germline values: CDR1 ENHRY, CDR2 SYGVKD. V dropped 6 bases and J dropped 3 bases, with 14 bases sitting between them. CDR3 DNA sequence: TGTGCCATCAGAAGTCGTCGAGGGGACACTGAAGCTTTCTTT. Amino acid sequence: CAIRSRRGDTEAFF.

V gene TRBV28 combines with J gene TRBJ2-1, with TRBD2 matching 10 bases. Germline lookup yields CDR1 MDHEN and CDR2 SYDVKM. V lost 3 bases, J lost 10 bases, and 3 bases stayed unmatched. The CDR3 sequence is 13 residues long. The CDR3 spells CASSFPTSGEQFF. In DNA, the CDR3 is TGTGCCAGCAGTTTCCCGACTAGCGGGGAGCAGTTCTTC.

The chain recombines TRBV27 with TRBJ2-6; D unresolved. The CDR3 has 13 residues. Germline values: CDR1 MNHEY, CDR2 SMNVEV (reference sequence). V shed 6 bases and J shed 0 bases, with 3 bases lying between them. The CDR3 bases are TGTGCCAGCAGAATCTCTGGGGCCAACGTCCTGACTTTC. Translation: CASRISGANVLTF.

The CDR3 is CASSPLWNSNSGRADEQFF. The CDR3 DNA follows: TGTGCCAGCAGCCCATTGTGGAATAGCAATAGCGGGAGAGCTGATGAGCAGTTCTTC. This chain links TRBV13 with TRBJ2-1; 9 nucleotides match TRBD2. J was trimmed by 8 bases and V by 5 bases; bases with no gene match: 22. Germline assignment: CDR1 PRHDT and CDR2 FYEKMQ (reference sequence). The CDR3 contains 19 residues.

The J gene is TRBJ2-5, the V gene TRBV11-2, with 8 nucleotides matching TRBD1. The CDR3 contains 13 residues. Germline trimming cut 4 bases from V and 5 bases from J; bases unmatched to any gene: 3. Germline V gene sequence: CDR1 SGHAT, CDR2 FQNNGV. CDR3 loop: CASSSRTGETQYF. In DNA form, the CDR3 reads TGTGCCAGCAGCTCGCGGACAGGGGAGACCCAGTACTTC.

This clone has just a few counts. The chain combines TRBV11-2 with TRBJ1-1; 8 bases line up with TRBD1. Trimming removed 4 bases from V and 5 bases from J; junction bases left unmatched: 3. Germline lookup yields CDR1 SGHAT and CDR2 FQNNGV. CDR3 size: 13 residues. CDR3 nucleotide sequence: TGTGCCAGCAGCTCACAGGGGGAAACTGAAGCTTTCTTT. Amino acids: CASSSQGETEAFF.

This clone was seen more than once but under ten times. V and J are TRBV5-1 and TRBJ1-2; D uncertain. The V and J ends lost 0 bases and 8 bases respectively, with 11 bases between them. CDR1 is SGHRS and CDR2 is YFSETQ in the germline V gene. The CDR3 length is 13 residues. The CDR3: CASSLERVGGYTF. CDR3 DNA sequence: TGCGCCAGCAGCTTGGAACGGGTCGGCGGCTACACCTTC.

The CDR3 protein is CASSLDRGNSPLHF. CDR3 bases: TGCGCCAGCAGCTTGGACAGGGGGAATTCACCCCTCCACTTT. This chain joins TRBV5-1 and TRBJ1-6, with 8 bases that match TRBD1. The CDR3 extends over 14 amino acids. J lost 7 bases, V lost 0 bases, and 0 bases had no gene match. The V gene's germline CDR1 is SGHRS and CDR2 YFSETQ.